The clone carrying this TCR beta chain ranks as medium-sized. Its antigen is as yet unknown. The sample comes from a study of T cell repertoires in aging, cancer and after chemotherapy. Study context: Six age groups, ranging from 30 or younger to 70 or older, included the donors.

Rearranged V-D-J TRB sequences were amplified with a mixed TRB-A/B primer pool. Each CDR3 protein is one row after TCRdb ran MiXCR on the multiplex PCR reads. The profile shows 1,100 or so distinct CDR3 sequences, approximately 30% of them singletons. Broader study findings: Across the chemotherapy interval, each cancer cohort showed higher median generation probability, suggesting thymic rebound.

Amplification of TCR beta used genomic DNA extracted from peripheral blood. Sequenced: blood. The clonotype comes from a human donor with a solid tumor.

The CDR3 spells CASSLRTGGNTEAFF. The DNA of the CDR3 is TGCGCCAGCAGCCTCCGGACAGGGGGGAACACTGAAGCTTTCTTT. The chain joins TRBV4-3 to TRBJ1-1; 10 bases fit TRBD1. The CDR3 consists of 15 residues. J lost 1 base, V lost 4 bases, and 3 bases had no gene match. Germline V gene sequence: CDR1 LGHNA, CDR2 YSLEER.